This T cell receptor beta chain was documented in a study of radiotherapy plus CTLA-4 blockade in lung cancer. Study conclusions and caveats: Following radiotherapy plus ipilimumab, tumor-derived TCR clones expanded in the blood.

Using immunoSEQ multiplex PCR, the repertoire was profiled, and TCRdb retains in-frame clones only, with some absent. Seen here are about 64,000 clones, 70% to 80% observed once, and the top ten hold about 8%. As to this clone: The antigen is undetermined.

Trimming cost V 3 bases and J 5 bases, with 11 bases left between them. Germline lookup yields CDR1 MDHEN and CDR2 SYDVKM. The CDR3 length is 13 residues. The sample here was peripheral blood, taken from a patient treated with radiotherapy plus ipilimumab. The V call is TRBV28, the J call TRBJ2-7; D remains unclear. The clonotype originates from a human donor with non-small cell lung cancer whose response to radiotherapy plus ipilimumab could not be evaluated. CDR3 nucleotides: TGTGCCAGCAGTTTTTCTTCGTCTGACGAGCAGTACTTC. Its protein is CASSFSSSDEQYF.